The entry below describes one TCR beta chain. Profiled with immunoSEQ multiplex PCR; TCRdb holds only in-frame clones, not every one. Of about 300,000 clones listed, around 86% are singletons. This sample was taken from a study of blood T cell repertoires in COVID-19. About the research overall: The United States, Italy and Spain were the sources of the acute and convalescent COVID-19 samples.

Looked up from germline, CDR1 is SGHVS and CDR2 is FQNEAQ. V shed 2 bases and J 4 bases; nucleotides not matched to a gene: 2. The CDR3 spans 15 residues. The receptor's source is a man aged 25 to 40 who had recovered from COVID-19. The sequencing sample was made of PBMCs or T cells enriched from blood (not recorded which). The chain uses TRBV7-8 and TRBJ1-2, with 12 bases aligning to TRBD1. CDR3 region: CASSLSGQGAYGYTF. In DNA, the CDR3 is TGTGCCAGCAGCTTATCGGGACAGGGGGCCTATGGCTACACCTTC.